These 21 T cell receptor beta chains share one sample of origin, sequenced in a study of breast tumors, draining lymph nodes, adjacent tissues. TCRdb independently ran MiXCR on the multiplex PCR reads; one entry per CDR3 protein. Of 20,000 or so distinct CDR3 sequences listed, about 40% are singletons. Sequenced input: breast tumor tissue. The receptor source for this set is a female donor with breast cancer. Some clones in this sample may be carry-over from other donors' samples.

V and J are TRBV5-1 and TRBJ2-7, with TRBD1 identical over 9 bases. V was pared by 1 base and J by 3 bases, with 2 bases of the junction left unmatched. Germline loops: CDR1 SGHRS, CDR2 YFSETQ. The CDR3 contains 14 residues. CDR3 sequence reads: CASSLRDRDYEQYF. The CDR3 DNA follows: TGCGCCAGCAGCTTGAGGGACAGGGACTACGAGCAGTACTTC.

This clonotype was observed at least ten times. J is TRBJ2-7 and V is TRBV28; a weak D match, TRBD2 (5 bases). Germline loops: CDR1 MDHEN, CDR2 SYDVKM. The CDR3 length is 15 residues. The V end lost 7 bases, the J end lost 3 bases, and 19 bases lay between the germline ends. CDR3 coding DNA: TGTGCCAGCACCCCGAGCGGAGGTGGGATCTACGAGCAGTACTTC. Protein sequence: CASTPSGGGIYEQYF.

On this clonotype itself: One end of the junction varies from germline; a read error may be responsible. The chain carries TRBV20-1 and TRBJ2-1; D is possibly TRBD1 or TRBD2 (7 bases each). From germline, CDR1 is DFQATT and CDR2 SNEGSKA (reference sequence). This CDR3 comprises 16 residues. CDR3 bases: TGCAGTGCTAGTCCCGCCAGGGGGGGTCAGGCCAATGAGCAGCTCTTC. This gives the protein CSASPARGGQANEQLF.

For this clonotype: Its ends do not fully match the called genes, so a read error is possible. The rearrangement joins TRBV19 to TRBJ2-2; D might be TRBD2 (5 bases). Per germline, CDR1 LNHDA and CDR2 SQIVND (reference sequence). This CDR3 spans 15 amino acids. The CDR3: CASSIVPTPSGEPFF. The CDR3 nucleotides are TGTGCCAGTAGTATAGTCCCGACGCCCTCCGGGGAGCCGTTTTTT. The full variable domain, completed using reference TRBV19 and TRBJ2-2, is DGGITQSPKYLFRKEGQNVTLSCEQNLNHDAMYWYRQDPGQGLRLIYYSQIVNDFQKGDIAEGYSVSREKKESFPLTVTSAQKNPTAFYLCASSIVPTPSGEPFFGEGSRLTVL.

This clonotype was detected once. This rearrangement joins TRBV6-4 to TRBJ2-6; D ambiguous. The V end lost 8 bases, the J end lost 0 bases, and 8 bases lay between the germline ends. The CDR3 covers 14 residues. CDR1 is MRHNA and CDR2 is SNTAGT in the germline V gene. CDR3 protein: CASSGRSGANVLTF. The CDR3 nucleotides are TGTGCCAGCTCCGGTCGCTCTGGGGCCAACGTCCTGACTTTC.

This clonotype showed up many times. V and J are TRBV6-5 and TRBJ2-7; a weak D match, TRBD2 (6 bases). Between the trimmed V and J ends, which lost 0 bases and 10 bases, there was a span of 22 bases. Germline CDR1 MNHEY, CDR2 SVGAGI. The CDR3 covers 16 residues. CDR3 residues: CASSYSGVRVPGDQYF. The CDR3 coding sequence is TGTGCCAGCAGTTACTCAGGGGTGAGGGTGCCGGGGGACCAGTACTTC.

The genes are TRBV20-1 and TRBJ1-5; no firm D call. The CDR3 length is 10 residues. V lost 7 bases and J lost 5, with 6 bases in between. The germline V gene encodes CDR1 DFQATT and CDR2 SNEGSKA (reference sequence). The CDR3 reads CSGVDQPQHF. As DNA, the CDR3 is TGCAGTGGTGTAGATCAGCCCCAGCATTTT.

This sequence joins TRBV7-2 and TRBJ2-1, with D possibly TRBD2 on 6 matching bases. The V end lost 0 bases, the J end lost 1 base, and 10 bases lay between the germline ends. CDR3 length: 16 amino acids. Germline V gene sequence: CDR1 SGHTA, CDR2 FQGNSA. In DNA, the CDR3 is TGTGCCAGCAGCTTAGCGGGACTGGCGTCCTACAATGAGCAGTTCTTC. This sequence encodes CASSLAGLASYNEQFF. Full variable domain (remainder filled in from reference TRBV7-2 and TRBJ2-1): GAGVSQSPSNKVTEKGKDVELRCDPISGHTALYWYRQSLGQGLEFLIYFQGNSAPDKSGLPSDRFSAERTGGSVSTLTIQRTQQEDSAVYLCASSLAGLASYNEQFFGPGTRLTVL.

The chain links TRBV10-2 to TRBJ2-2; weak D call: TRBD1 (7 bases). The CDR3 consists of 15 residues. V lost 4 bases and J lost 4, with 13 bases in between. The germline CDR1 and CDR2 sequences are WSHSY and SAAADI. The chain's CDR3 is CASSGRGLSTGELFF. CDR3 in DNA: TGCGCCAGCAGTGGGAGGGGGCTAAGCACCGGGGAGCTGTTTTTT.

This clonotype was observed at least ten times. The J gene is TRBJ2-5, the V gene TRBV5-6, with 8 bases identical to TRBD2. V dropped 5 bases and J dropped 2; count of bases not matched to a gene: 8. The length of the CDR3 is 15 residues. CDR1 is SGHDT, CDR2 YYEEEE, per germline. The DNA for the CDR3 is TGTGCCAGCAGAATTAGCGGGACGGTTCAAGAGACCCAGTACTTC. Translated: CASRISGTVQETQYF. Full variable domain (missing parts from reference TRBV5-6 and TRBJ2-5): DAGVTQSPTHLIKTRGQQVTLRCSPKSGHDTVSWYQQALGQGPQFIFQYYEEEERQRGNFPDRFSGHQFPNYSSELNVNALLLGDSALYLCASRISGTVQETQYFGPGTRLLVL.

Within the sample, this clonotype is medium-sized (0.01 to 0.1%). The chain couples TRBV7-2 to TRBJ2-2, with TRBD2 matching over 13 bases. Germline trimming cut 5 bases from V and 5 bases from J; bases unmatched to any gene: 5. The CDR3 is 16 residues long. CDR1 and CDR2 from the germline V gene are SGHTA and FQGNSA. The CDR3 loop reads CASSATGLAGTGELFF. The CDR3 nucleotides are TGTGCCAGCAGCGCGACGGGACTAGCGGGAACCGGGGAGCTGTTTTTT. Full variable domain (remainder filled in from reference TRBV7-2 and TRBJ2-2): GAGVSQSPSNKVTEKGKDVELRCDPISGHTALYWYRQSLGQGLEFLIYFQGNSAPDKSGLPSDRFSAERTGGSVSTLTIQRTQQEDSAVYLCASSATGLAGTGELFFGEGSRLTVL.

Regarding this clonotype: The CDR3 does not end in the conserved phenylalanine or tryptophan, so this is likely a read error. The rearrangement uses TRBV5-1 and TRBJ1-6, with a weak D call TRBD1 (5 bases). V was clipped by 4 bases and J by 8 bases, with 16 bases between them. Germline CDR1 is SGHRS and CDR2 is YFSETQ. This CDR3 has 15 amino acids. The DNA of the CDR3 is TGCGCCAGCAGCAGGGACGTGGGAGGCGATTCACCCCTCCACTCT. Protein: CASSRDVGGDSPLHS.

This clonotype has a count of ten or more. The CDR3 region is CASIRQDYNQPQHF. In nucleotides, the CDR3 is TGTGCCAGCATTCGACAGGACTACAATCAGCCCCAGCATTTT. The rearrangement uses TRBV28 and TRBJ1-5; maybe TRBD1 (6 bases). Germline V gene data show CDR1 as MDHEN and CDR2 as SYDVKM. Trimming cost V 7 bases and J 3 bases, with 13 bases left between them. The CDR3 covers 14 residues.

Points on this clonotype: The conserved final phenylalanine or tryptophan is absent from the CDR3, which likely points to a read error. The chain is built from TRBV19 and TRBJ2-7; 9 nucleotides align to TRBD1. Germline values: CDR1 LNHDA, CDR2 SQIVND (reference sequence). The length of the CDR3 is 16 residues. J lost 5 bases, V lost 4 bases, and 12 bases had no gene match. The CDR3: CASSRVPAQGADEQYS. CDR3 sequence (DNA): TGTGCCAGTAGTAGGGTTCCGGCACAGGGGGCCGACGAGCAGTACTCC.

The CDR3 nucleotides read TGTGCCACCAGCAGACCAGTGGGACTTTACAATGAGCAGTTCTTC. This encodes CATSRPVGLYNEQFF. The rearrangement joins TRBV15 to TRBJ2-1, with D possibly being TRBD2 (6 bases). Trimming removed 2 bases at V and 4 bases at J, with 12 bases between. Germline CDR1 LNHNV, CDR2 YYDKDF (reference sequence). The CDR3 is 15 amino acids.

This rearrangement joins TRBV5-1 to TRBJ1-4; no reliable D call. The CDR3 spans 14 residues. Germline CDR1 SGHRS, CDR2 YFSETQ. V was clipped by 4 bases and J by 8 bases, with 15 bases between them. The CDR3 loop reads CASSPTSGREKLFF. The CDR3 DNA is TGCGCCAGCAGCCCTACGTCCGGCCGGGAAAAACTGTTTTTT.

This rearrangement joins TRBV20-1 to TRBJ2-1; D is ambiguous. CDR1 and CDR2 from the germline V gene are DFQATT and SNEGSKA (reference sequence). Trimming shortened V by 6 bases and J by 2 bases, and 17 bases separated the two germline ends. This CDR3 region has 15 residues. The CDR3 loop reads CSAPLNRHPYNEQFF. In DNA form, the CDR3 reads TGCAGTGCCCCCTTAAACCGCCACCCCTACAATGAGCAGTTCTTC.

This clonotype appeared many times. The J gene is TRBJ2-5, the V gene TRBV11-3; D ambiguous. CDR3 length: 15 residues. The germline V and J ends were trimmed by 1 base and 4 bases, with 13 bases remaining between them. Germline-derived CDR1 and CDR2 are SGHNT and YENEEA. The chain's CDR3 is CASSLVAGERETQYF. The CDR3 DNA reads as TGTGCCAGCAGCTTAGTCGCAGGAGAGAGAGAGACCCAGTACTTC.

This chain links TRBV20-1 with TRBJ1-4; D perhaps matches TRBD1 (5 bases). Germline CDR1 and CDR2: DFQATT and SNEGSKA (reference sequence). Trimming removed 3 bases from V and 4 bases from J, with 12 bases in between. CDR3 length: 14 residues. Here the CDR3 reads CSASRDRRNEKLFF. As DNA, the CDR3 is TGCAGTGCTAGCCGGGACCGCCGTAATGAAAAACTGTTTTTT.

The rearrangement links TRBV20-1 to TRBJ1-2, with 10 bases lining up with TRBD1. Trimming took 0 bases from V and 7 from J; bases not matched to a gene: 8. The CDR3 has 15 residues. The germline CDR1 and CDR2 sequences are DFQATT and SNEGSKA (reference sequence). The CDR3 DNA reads TGCAGTGCTAGAGATGAGGGGACAGGGGTTATTGGCTACACCTTC. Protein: CSARDEGTGVIGYTF.

In nucleotides, the CDR3 is TGCAGTGCTAGAGATTCCCGGGGGACCTATGGCTACACCTTC. Protein: CSARDSRGTYGYTF. V and J are TRBV20-1 and TRBJ1-2; possible D gene TRBD1, 5 bases. Germline CDR1 is DFQATT and CDR2 is SNEGSKA (reference sequence). Trimming cost V 0 bases and J 4 bases, with 12 bases left between them. There are 14 residues in the CDR3.